Below, 12 T cell receptor beta chains from the same sample are listed, as sequenced in a study of Graves' ophthalmopathy and Graves' hyperthyroidism. The authors amplified TCR beta CDR3 regions from RNA transcripts. RT-PCR in the first round used HTBI primers; a second-round multiplex PCR followed. TCRdb re-analysed the multiplex PCR reads in MiXCR, keeping a single row per CDR3 protein. The data show fewer than 250,000 distinct CDR3 sequences, with around 28% seen just once and approximately 8.6% held by the top ten. Sequencing was done on a sample of peripheral blood. The receptor set was obtained from a man aged 50-60 years with Graves' ophthalmopathy.

This clonotype was seen at least ten times. CDR3 in DNA: TGTGCCAGCAGCGTAGGGACAGGGGTTCGACAAGAGACCCAGTACTTC. It specifies CASSVGTGVRQETQYF. The rearrangement joins TRBV9 to TRBJ2-5; 9 nucleotides align to TRBD1. Looked up from germline, CDR1 is SGDLS and CDR2 is YYNGEE. The CDR3 runs to 16 residues. V shed 0 bases and J 2 bases; nucleotides not matched to a gene: 5.

The V gene is TRBV7-2, the J gene TRBJ1-1, with a possible D match to TRBD1 (5 bases). CDR1 and CDR2 (germline): SGHTA, FQGNSA. This CDR3 has 15 amino acids. The germline V and J ends were trimmed by 5 bases and 4 bases, with 17 bases remaining between them. This chain's CDR3 is CASSALGGGGTEAFF. CDR3 DNA: TGTGCCAGCAGCGCCCTGGGGGGGGGAGGCACTGAAGCTTTCTTT.

The genes are TRBV20-1 and TRBJ1-2; 7 bases agree with TRBD1. Germline V gene lookup returns CDR1 DFQATT and CDR2 SNEGSKA (reference sequence). Germline trimming cut 6 bases from V and 1 base from J; bases unmatched to any gene: 8. The CDR3 extends over 14 amino acids. For the CDR3, the DNA is TGCAGTGCGGAACAGGGGTTCAATAACTATGGCTACACCTTC. Its protein is CSAEQGFNNYGYTF.

There are a few counts of this clonotype. J is TRBJ1-5 and V is TRBV11-2; D unresolved. Trimming took off 6 bases at V and 6 bases at J, with 12 bases between the two ends. The CDR3 has 13 amino acids. Germline values: CDR1 SGHAT, CDR2 FQNNGV. This CDR3 reads CASRGSRPQPQHF. CDR3 sequence (DNA): TGTGCCAGCAGGGGCAGCCGCCCTCAGCCCCAGCATTTT.

At least ten counts were recorded for this clonotype. The chain links TRBV2 to TRBJ2-2; 9 nucleotides agree with TRBD2. Unmatched junction bases numbered 8, after V lost 6 bases and J lost 3 bases. The CDR3 loop spans 16 amino acids. Germline CDR1 is SNHLY and CDR2 is FYNNEI. The CDR3: CASRGSTSGYTGELFF. CDR3 nucleotide sequence: TGTGCCAGCAGAGGCTCGACTAGCGGCTACACCGGGGAGCTGTTTTTT. The full variable domain, rest sourced from reference TRBV2 and TRBJ2-2, is EPEVTQTPSHQVTQMGQEVILRCVPISNHLYFYWYRQILGQKVEFLVSFYNNEISEKSEIFDDQFSVERPDGSNFTLKIRSTKLEDSAMYFCASRGSTSGYTGELFFGEGSRLTVL.

This clonotype was observed at least ten times. This chain connects TRBV27 to TRBJ1-2, with D perhaps TRBD1 (6 bases). The CDR3 sequence is 13 residues long. Germline CDR1 and CDR2: MNHEY and SMNVEV (reference sequence). The V end was cut by 2 bases, the J end by 5 bases, with 9 bases between. This CDR3 is CASSLGTPYGYTF. DNA for the CDR3: TGTGCCAGCAGTTTAGGGACACCTTATGGCTACACCTTC.

This clonotype has ten or more counts. This rearrangement joins TRBV11-2 to TRBJ1-1, with TRBD1 matching over 7 bases. The CDR3 runs to 16 residues. Trimming at V came to 1 base and at J to 4 bases, leaving 9 bases not matched to a gene. The germline CDR1 and CDR2 sequences are SGHAT and FQNNGV. The CDR3 reads CASSLGRGRGSTEAFF. The CDR3, as DNA: TGTGCCAGCAGCTTAGGCCGGGGCAGGGGGAGCACTGAAGCTTTCTTT.

This clonotype was picked up many times. The rearrangement uses TRBV14 and TRBJ2-7, with D perhaps matching TRBD2 (6 bases). The CDR3 length is 15 residues. The germline V gene encodes CDR1 SGHDN and CDR2 FVKESK. The V gene lost 1 base and the J gene lost 2 bases, with 12 bases spanning the gap. The DNA of the CDR3 is TGTGCCAGCAGCCAAGTCTTGCGGGGAGCCTACGAGCAGTACTTC. It yields the protein CASSQVLRGAYEQYF.

The chain is built from TRBV12-3 or TRBV12-4 and TRBJ2-5; a weak D match, TRBD1 (6 bases). Trimming took off 3 bases at V and 1 base at J, with 12 bases between the two ends. CDR3 length equals 15 residues. CDR3 sequence (DNA): TGTGCCAGCAGTTTCTTCCAGGGGAGCCAAGAGACCCAGTACTTC. Translated, it gives CASSFFQGSQETQYF.

V and J are TRBV12-3 or TRBV12-4 and TRBJ1-3; tentatively, D is TRBD1 (5 bases). V lost 3 bases and J 10 bases, leaving 10 bases between the germline ends. The CDR3 runs to 12 residues. The CDR3 bases are TGTGCCAGCAGTTTGGGGCAAAGAACCATATATTTT. This sequence encodes CASSLGQRTIYF.

The table lists this clonotype with many counts. The V call is TRBV6-2 or TRBV6-3, the J call TRBJ2-2, with unresolved D. V lost 2 bases and J 6 bases, leaving 7 bases between the germline ends. Germline V gives CDR1 MNHEY, CDR2 SVGEGT. The CDR3 is made up of 13 amino acids. The CDR3 spells CASSYLGSGELFF. CDR3 nucleotides: TGTGCCAGCAGTTACCTGGGGTCCGGGGAGCTGTTTTTT.

This clonotype came up many times. This chain connects TRBV11-2 to TRBJ2-2; maybe TRBD1 (7 bases). Germline loops: CDR1 SGHAT, CDR2 FQNNGV. The V end lost 0 bases, the J end lost 5 bases, and 16 bases lay between the germline ends. The CDR3 has 17 amino acids. Here the CDR3 reads CASSLEGGTARTGELFF. Written as DNA, the CDR3 is TGTGCCAGCAGCTTAGAGGGCGGGACAGCTCGGACCGGGGAGCTGTTTTTT.